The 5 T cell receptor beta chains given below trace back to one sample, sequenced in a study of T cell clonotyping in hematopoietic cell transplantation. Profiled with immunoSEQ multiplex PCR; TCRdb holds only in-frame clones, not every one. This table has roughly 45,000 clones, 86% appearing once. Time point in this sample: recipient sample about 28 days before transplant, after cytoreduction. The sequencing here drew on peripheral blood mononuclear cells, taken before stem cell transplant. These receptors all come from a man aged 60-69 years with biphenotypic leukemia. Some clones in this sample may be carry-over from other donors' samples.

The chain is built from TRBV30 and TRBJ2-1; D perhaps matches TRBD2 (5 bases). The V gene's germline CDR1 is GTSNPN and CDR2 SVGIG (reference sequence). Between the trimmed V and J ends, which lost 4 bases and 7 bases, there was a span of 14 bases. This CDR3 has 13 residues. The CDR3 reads CAWTRTGRNEQFF. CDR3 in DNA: TGTGCCTGGACCAGGACTGGGAGAAATGAGCAGTTCTTC.

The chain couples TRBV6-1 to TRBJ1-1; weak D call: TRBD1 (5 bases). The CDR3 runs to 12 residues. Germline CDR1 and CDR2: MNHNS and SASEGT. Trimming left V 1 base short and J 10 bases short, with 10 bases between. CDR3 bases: TGTGCCAGCAGTGAAGGGGGACTAACAGCTTTCTTT. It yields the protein CASSEGGLTAFF.

In DNA form, the CDR3 reads TGTGCCTGGAGTTTAAGGGACAGCGCGAACACCGGGGAGCTGTTTTTT. Translated: CAWSLRDSANTGELFF. The genes are TRBV30 and TRBJ2-2; 7 bases line up with TRBD1. V gave up 2 bases and J gave up 0 bases; unmatched junction bases: 6. CDR3 length equals 16 residues. From germline, CDR1 is GTSNPN and CDR2 SVGIG (reference sequence).

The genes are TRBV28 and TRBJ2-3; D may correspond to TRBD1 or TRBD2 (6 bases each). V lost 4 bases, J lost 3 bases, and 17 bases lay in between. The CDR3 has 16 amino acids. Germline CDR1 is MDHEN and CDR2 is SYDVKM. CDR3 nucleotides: TGTGCCAGCAGTTACCCGCTCCAAGGGGGGACAGATACGCAGTATTTT. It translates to CASSYPLQGGTDTQYF.

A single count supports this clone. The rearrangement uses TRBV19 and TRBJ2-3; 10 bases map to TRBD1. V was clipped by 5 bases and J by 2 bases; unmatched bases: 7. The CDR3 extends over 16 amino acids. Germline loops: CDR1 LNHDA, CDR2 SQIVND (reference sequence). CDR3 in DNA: TGTGCCAGTAGTGCTGACGGGACAGGGGTCACAGATACGCAGTATTTT. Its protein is CASSADGTGVTDTQYF.